The 21 T cell receptor beta chains below come from one sample, sequenced in a study of cytomegalovirus exposure and HLA in healthy donors. PCR primers comprised 60 Vbeta and 13 Jbeta primers. Sequenced by immunoSEQ multiplex PCR; TCRdb stores in-frame clones only, minus some. The sample lists about 110,000 clones; roughly 70% were seen once. Sequenced material: PBMCs. These receptor sequences come from a man aged 40-55 years in good health and CMV-seronegative.

This chain uses TRBV7-8 with TRBJ2-3; 8 nucleotides line up with TRBD2. J was trimmed by 0 bases and V by 5 bases; bases with no gene match: 4. The CDR3 has 15 residues. The germline V gene has CDR1 SGHVS and CDR2 FQNEAQ. CDR3 in amino acids: CASSASGGSTDTQYF. The CDR3 nucleotides read TGTGCCAGCAGCGCGAGCGGGGGTAGCACAGATACGCAGTATTTT.

In its sample, this clone was seen once. The V and J genes are TRBV6-5 and TRBJ1-2; D perhaps matches TRBD1 (5 bases). The length of the CDR3 is 11 residues. V was cut by 4 bases and J by 6 bases, with 6 bases left in between. Germline V gene sequence: CDR1 MNHEY, CDR2 SVGAGI. CDR3 nucleotide sequence: TGTGCCAGCAGTTCAGGGAATGGCTACACCTTC. Its translation is CASSSGNGYTF.

This sequence joins TRBV4-3 and TRBJ1-2, with D tentatively TRBD1 (5 bases). In germline, CDR1 is LGHNA, CDR2 YSLEER. The V and J ends lost 0 bases and 7 bases respectively, with 15 bases between them. The CDR3 length is 15 residues. The CDR3 region has the DNA TGCGCCAGCAGCCAAGAAGCAGGGTGGATGGCTGGCTACACCTTC. Translating it yields CASSQEAGWMAGYTF.

The chain links TRBV5-1 to TRBJ2-1; no clear D gene. Germline CDR1 reads SGHRS; CDR2 reads YFSETQ. Trimming removed 1 base from V and 3 bases from J, with 8 bases in between. The CDR3 runs to 14 residues. CDR3 protein: CASSLLSGYNEQFF. For the CDR3, the DNA is TGCGCCAGCAGCTTGCTTTCGGGCTACAATGAGCAGTTCTTC.

The chain uses TRBV11-3 and TRBJ1-1, with D unresolved. Germline V gene lookup returns CDR1 SGHNT and CDR2 YENEEA. The V gene lost 2 bases and the J gene lost 1 base, with 5 bases spanning the gap. This CDR3 spans 13 amino acids. The CDR3 here is CASSLLQNTEAFF. Here the CDR3 DNA reads TGTGCCAGCAGCTTATTACAGAACACTGAAGCTTTCTTT.

The chain employs TRBV29-1 and TRBJ2-2, with a weak D call TRBD2 (5 bases). The CDR3 runs to 14 residues. The germline V and J ends were trimmed by 5 bases and 1 base, with 11 bases remaining between them. Germline CDR1 and CDR2: SQVTM and ANQGSEA. CDR3 in DNA: TGCAGCGTTCCCTTCCGGGGGAACACCGGGGAGCTGTTTTTT. This sequence encodes CSVPFRGNTGELFF.

Only a few counts were recorded for this clone. Written as DNA, the CDR3 is TGTGCCAGCAGCCACGCAGTGAACACCGGGGAGCTGTTTTTT. It yields the protein CASSHAVNTGELFF. The chain has TRBV7-9 and TRBJ2-2, with D unclear. Germline CDR1 is SEHNR and CDR2 is FQNEAQ (reference sequence). The CDR3 totals 14 residues. V lost 5 bases and J lost 1, with 8 bases in between.

This chain links TRBV10-3 with TRBJ1-1; the D gene is possibly TRBD1 (5 bases). V dropped 0 bases and J dropped 4 bases, with 12 bases sitting between them. The CDR3 covers 15 residues. The germline gives CDR1 ENHRY, CDR2 SYGVKD. CDR3 nucleotide sequence: TGTGCCATCAGTGAGTCGGGCTGGAGGGGCACTGAAGCTTTCTTT. Protein product: CAISESGWRGTEAFF.

Ten or more counts support this clone. The rearrangement links TRBV4-3 to TRBJ1-2; D is possibly TRBD1 (5 bases). The CDR3 runs 15 residues. The V end lost 5 bases, the J end lost 6 bases, and 19 bases lay between the germline ends. Germline V gene lookup returns CDR1 LGHNA and CDR2 YSLEER. The CDR3 coding sequence is TGCGCCAGCAGCGTCCAATTCCAGGGTGGTGATGGCTACACCTTC. It yields the protein CASSVQFQGGDGYTF.

V is TRBV18 and J is TRBJ2-2; no clear D gene. The CDR3 runs 13 residues. V was pared by 3 bases and J by 3 bases, with 5 bases between. The germline V gene encodes CDR1 KGHSH and CDR2 LQKENI. CDR3 coding DNA: TGTGCCAGCTCACCCCAGGACACCGGGGAGCTGTTTTTT. Translation gives CASSPQDTGELFF. The full variable domain, in which reference TRBV18 and TRBJ2-2 provide the parts outside the CDR3, is NAGVMQNPRHLVRRRGQEARLRCSPMKGHSHVYWYRQLPEEGLKFMVYLQKENIIDESGMPKERFSAEFPKEGPSILRIQQVVRGDSAAYFCASSPQDTGELFFGEGSRLTVL.

The chain is built from TRBV19 and TRBJ1-1, with TRBD1 identical over 7 bases. CDR1 and CDR2 from the germline V gene are LNHDA and SQIVND (reference sequence). Germline trimming cut 5 bases from V and 0 bases from J; bases unmatched to any gene: 9. The CDR3 spans 16 residues. The CDR3 bases are TGTGCCAGTAGTCCTCTCGACAGGGCCTTGAACACTGAAGCTTTCTTT. It yields the protein CASSPLDRALNTEAFF. The full variable domain, its missing parts supplied by reference TRBV19 and TRBJ1-1, is DGGITQSPKYLFRKEGQNVTLSCEQNLNHDAMYWYRQDPGQGLRLIYYSQIVNDFQKGDIAEGYSVSREKKESFPLTVTSAQKNPTAFYLCASSPLDRALNTEAFFGQGTRLTVV.

The V gene is TRBV28, the J gene TRBJ1-3, with TRBD1 as a possible D gene (5 bases). Germline loops: CDR1 MDHEN, CDR2 SYDVKM. V was pared by 4 bases and J by 9 bases, with 19 bases between. The length of the CDR3 is 15 residues. The CDR3 here is CASSSPGLNSGTIYF. The CDR3 region has the DNA TGTGCCAGCAGTTCCCCGGGACTAAACTCAGGCACCATATATTTT.

The chain couples TRBV5-4 to TRBJ2-2; 8 bases align to TRBD2. There are 17 residues in the CDR3. After removal of 4 bases from V and 5 bases from J, the junction contained 13 bases not matched to a gene. Germline V gene data show CDR1 as SGHNT and CDR2 as YYREEE (reference sequence). The CDR3 is CASSKGSGAPRTGELFF. The DNA of the CDR3 is TGTGCCAGCAGCAAAGGTAGCGGGGCCCCTAGGACCGGGGAGCTGTTTTTT.

The V gene is TRBV27, the J gene TRBJ1-6; D not resolved. The CDR3 length is 14 residues. Trimming shortened V by 6 bases and J by 5 bases, and 11 bases separated the two germline ends. The germline V gene has CDR1 MNHEY and CDR2 SMNVEV (reference sequence). CDR3 protein: CASRRQTDNSPLHF. In DNA, the CDR3 is TGTGCCAGCAGGAGGCAGACCGATAATTCACCCCTCCACTTT.

This clone has more than one count but fewer than ten. This chain joins TRBV6-6 and TRBJ1-5; D unclear. Trimming stripped 2 bases from V and 0 bases from J, with 8 bases between. Germline V gene data show CDR1 as MNHNY and CDR2 as SVGAGI (reference sequence). This CDR3 region has 15 residues. The chain's CDR3 is CASSYGPYSNQPQHF. CDR3 in DNA: TGTGCCAGCAGTTACGGGCCCTATAGCAATCAGCCCCAGCATTTT.

This chain joins TRBV5-1 and TRBJ1-4, with D maybe TRBD1 (6 bases). The CDR3 covers 15 residues. Germline V gene lookup returns CDR1 SGHRS and CDR2 YFSETQ. V was trimmed by 3 bases and J by 0 bases, leaving 9 bases between them. CDR3 DNA: TGCGCCAGCAGCTCCGGACAGACAACTAATGAAAAACTGTTTTTT. This gives the protein CASSSGQTTNEKLFF.

This clone was detected a few times. The chain joins TRBV4-3 to TRBJ1-4, with D possibly matching TRBD1 (5 bases). This CDR3 spans 14 amino acids. With 5 bases removed from V and 8 bases from J, the gap between germline ends came to 15 bases. The V gene's germline CDR1 is LGHNA and CDR2 YSLEER. CDR3 in amino acids: CASSKGVREEKLFF. The CDR3 DNA follows: TGCGCCAGCAGCAAAGGGGTTCGGGAAGAAAAACTGTTTTTT.

The V and J genes are TRBV9 and TRBJ2-5, with 13 bases aligning to TRBD2. After removal of 3 bases from V and 0 bases from J, the junction contained 2 bases not matched to a gene. Germline loops: CDR1 SGDLS, CDR2 YYNGEE. The CDR3 totals 16 residues. DNA for the CDR3: TGTGCCAGCAGCGCAGGACTAGCGGGGGACCAAGAGACCCAGTACTTC. It encodes CASSAGLAGDQETQYF.

The V gene is TRBV18, the J gene TRBJ2-2, with D tentatively TRBD1 (5 bases). Germline V gives CDR1 KGHSH, CDR2 LQKENI. V gave up 2 bases and J gave up 8 bases, with 15 bases separating them. The CDR3 has 15 amino acids. CDR3 amino acids: CASSPAQGRAGELFF. CDR3 DNA sequence: TGTGCCAGCTCACCAGCGCAGGGAAGAGCAGGGGAGCTGTTTTTT. The full variable domain, with the rest looked up from reference TRBV18 and TRBJ2-2, is NAGVMQNPRHLVRRRGQEARLRCSPMKGHSHVYWYRQLPEEGLKFMVYLQKENIIDESGMPKERFSAEFPKEGPSILRIQQVVRGDSAAYFCASSPAQGRAGELFFGEGSRLTVL.

This chain links TRBV19 with TRBJ2-3; D not resolved. Trimming removed 9 bases at V and 2 bases at J, with 6 bases between. This CDR3 is built from 11 residues. Germline V gives CDR1 LNHDA, CDR2 SQIVND (reference sequence). Here the CDR3 DNA reads TGTGCCAGCAGGAACACAGATACGCAGTATTTT. This translates into CASRNTDTQYF.

The chain links TRBV5-4 to TRBJ1-2; D remains unclear. The CDR3 runs 12 residues. Trimming removed 5 bases from V and 1 base from J, with 6 bases in between. Per the germline V gene, CDR1 is SGHNT and CDR2 is YYREEE (reference sequence). DNA of the CDR3: TGTGCCAGCAGTTTAGATAACTATGGCTACACCTTC. It is translated as CASSLDNYGYTF.